The 29 T cell receptor beta chains in this list originate from one sample, sequenced in a study of blood T cell repertoires in COVID-19. Libraries were prepared by immunoSEQ multiplex PCR; TCRdb keeps only in-frame clonotypes and omits some of them. The sample has roughly 100,000 clones, roughly 87% seen once; the top ten hold 3.1%. Sequencing was performed on peripheral blood. These receptors were obtained from a man aged 45-65 years in a cohort sampled during active COVID-19.

This chain uses TRBV19 with TRBJ2-1; TRBD2 agrees at 8 bases. This CDR3 contains 15 residues. Germline loops: CDR1 LNHDA, CDR2 SQIVND (reference sequence). Losses at the gene ends were 3 bases for V and 4 bases for J; bases not matched to a gene: 5. This CDR3 reads CASSMSGGAYNEQFF. CDR3 in DNA: TGTGCCAGTAGTATGAGCGGGGGCGCATACAATGAGCAGTTCTTC.

The chain is built from TRBV5-1 and TRBJ2-2; 7 nucleotides align to TRBD1. In germline, CDR1 is SGHRS, CDR2 YFSETQ. J was trimmed by 4 bases and V by 3 bases; bases with no gene match: 3. CDR3 length: 14 amino acids. CDR3 sequence reads: CASSYSGGTGELFF. The CDR3 region has the DNA TGCGCCAGCAGCTACTCAGGGGGCACCGGGGAGCTGTTTTTT.

This sequence joins TRBV10-3 and TRBJ1-5; 7 bases fit TRBD1. Germline CDR1 is ENHRY and CDR2 is SYGVKD. The CDR3 runs to 17 residues. The trim removed 10 bases at V and 1 base at J, leaving 16 bases unmatched. The CDR3 spells CATGRSGTAESNQPQHF. The CDR3 DNA reads as TGTGCCACGGGCCGATCCGGGACAGCGGAGAGCAATCAGCCCCAGCATTTT.

Of note for this clone: Germline is not matched at one junction end, which may reflect a read error. This sample includes further DNA sequences coding for the same CDR3. This rearrangement joins TRBV18 to TRBJ2-2; 9 nucleotides align to TRBD2. Per the germline V gene, CDR1 is KGHSH and CDR2 is LQKENI. The CDR3 is 18 residues long. For the CDR3, the DNA is TGTGCTAGCTCACCGCGGTCAGCGGGGGGCCCTAACACCGGGGAGCTGTTTTTT. This codes for CASSPRSAGGPNTGELFF.

The chain has TRBV18 and TRBJ2-3; the D gene is possibly TRBD1 (6 bases). The CDR3 has 14 amino acids. CDR1 is KGHSH, CDR2 LQKENI, per germline. V gave up 4 bases and J gave up 3 bases, with 11 bases separating them. The CDR3 region is CASSQLGGTDTQYF. CDR3 nucleotide sequence: TGTGCCAGCTCACAGTTAGGGGGTACAGATACGCAGTATTTT.

The V and J genes are TRBV27 and TRBJ2-5; TRBD1 matches at 10 bases. The J segment lost 6 bases and the V segment lost 5 bases, leaving 9 bases of the junction unmatched. Germline assignment: CDR1 MNHEY and CDR2 SMNVEV (reference sequence). This CDR3 region has 15 residues. The CDR3 DNA is TGTGCCAGCAGTCGCCGCGGGGACAGGGGACAGACCCAGTACTTC. Protein product: CASSRRGDRGQTQYF.

The table lists this clone with a count of one. The chain joins TRBV19 to TRBJ1-4; 8 nucleotides line up with TRBD1. Trimming cost V 6 bases and J 0 bases; bases outside gene matches: 3. Germline V gene lookup returns CDR1 LNHDA and CDR2 SQIVND (reference sequence). CDR3 length: 15 amino acids. CDR3 sequence reads: CASSQDRATNEKLFF. DNA of the CDR3: TGTGCCAGTAGCCAGGACAGGGCAACTAATGAAAAACTGTTTTTT.

The CDR3 reads CASSLGLRTMNQPQHF. DNA of the CDR3: TGTGCCAGCAGCCTTGGTCTGCGAACCATGAATCAGCCCCAGCATTTT. This chain uses TRBV5-8 with TRBJ1-5; D is ambiguous. This CDR3 comprises 16 residues. The germline V and J ends were trimmed by 4 bases and 4 bases, with 18 bases remaining between them. From germline, CDR1 is SGHTS and CDR2 YDEGEE.

The V call is TRBV18, the J call TRBJ2-3; 8 nucleotides line up with TRBD1. CDR1 and CDR2 from the germline V gene are KGHSH and LQKENI. V was clipped by 6 bases and J by 7 bases; unmatched bases: 12. The CDR3 runs to 15 residues. The CDR3 DNA reads as TGTGCCAGCTCGCCCGGACAGGGTTCAATTAATACGCAGTATTTT. This encodes CASSPGQGSINTQYF.

The CDR3 coding sequence is TGTGCCAGCAGCCCGGGTCTTCGCACTGAAGCTTTCTTT. This encodes CASSPGLRTEAFF. This chain links TRBV7-9 with TRBJ1-1; D remains ambiguous. V was clipped by 5 bases and J by 4 bases, with 11 bases between them. Germline lookup yields CDR1 SEHNR and CDR2 FQNEAQ (reference sequence). This CDR3 is 13 amino acids long.

This chain links TRBV6-1 with TRBJ1-6, with D perhaps TRBD1 (6 bases). The V end lost 2 bases, the J end lost 6 bases, and 8 bases lay between the germline ends. CDR3 length: 14 amino acids. CDR1 and CDR2 from the germline V gene are MNHNS and SASEGT. The CDR3 loop is CASSELQGNSPLHF. For the CDR3, the DNA is TGTGCCAGCAGTGAACTACAGGGTAATTCACCCCTCCACTTT.

The J gene is TRBJ2-7, the V gene TRBV18; D might be TRBD1 (7 bases). Germline CDR1 and CDR2: KGHSH and LQKENI. The CDR3 is 14 amino acids. The V gene lost 8 bases and the J gene lost 2 bases, with 16 bases spanning the gap. The CDR3 reads CASRPRGEAYEQYF. Written as DNA, the CDR3 is TGTGCCAGCAGACCCAGGGGGGAAGCCTACGAGCAGTACTTC.

Only a few counts were recorded for this clone. The chain employs TRBV5-1 and TRBJ1-3; a possible D gene is TRBD1 (5 bases). V lost 4 bases and J lost 2, with 13 bases in between. CDR1 and CDR2 (germline): SGHRS, YFSETQ. The CDR3 is 15 amino acids. The CDR3 DNA reads as TGCGCCAGCAGCCCGGCAGGGCTGCCTGGAAACACCATATATTTT. This sequence encodes CASSPAGLPGNTIYF. Full variable domain (missing parts from reference TRBV5-1 and TRBJ1-3): KAGVTQTPRYLIKTRGQQVTLSCSPISGHRSVSWYQQTPGQGLQFLFEYFSETQRNKGNFPGRFSGRQFSNSRSEMNVSTLELGDSALYLCASSPAGLPGNTIYFGEGSWLTVV.

The chain has TRBV5-6 and TRBJ1-5; possibly TRBD1 for D (5 bases). The length of the CDR3 is 13 residues. The germline V gene encodes CDR1 SGHDT and CDR2 YYEEEE. V lost 4 bases to trimming and J lost 2 bases, with 7 bases between them. The CDR3 coding sequence is TGTGCCAGCAGCCCGGGGGGCAATCAGCCCCAGCATTTT. Translation gives CASSPGGNQPQHF.

This clone occurred many times. This sample includes further DNA sequences coding for the same CDR3. J is TRBJ1-5 and V is TRBV19; no clear D gene. Germline assignment: CDR1 LNHDA and CDR2 SQIVND (reference sequence). V was cut by 1 base and J by 0 bases, with 7 bases left in between. The CDR3 sequence is 15 residues long. CDR3 region: CASSIGTNSNQPQHF. In DNA, the CDR3 is TGTGCCAGTAGTATAGGTACAAATAGCAATCAGCCCCAGCATTTT.

The chain employs TRBV28 and TRBJ1-6; 9 bases agree with TRBD1. V dropped 6 bases and J dropped 5; count of bases not matched to a gene: 5. Germline lookup yields CDR1 MDHEN and CDR2 SYDVKM. There are 15 residues in the CDR3. CDR3 in amino acids: CASRGWTGDNSPLHF. CDR3 DNA: TGTGCCAGCAGGGGATGGACAGGGGATAATTCACCCCTCCACTTT.

V usage is TRBV6-1 and J usage is TRBJ1-6; TRBD1 matches at 7 bases. This CDR3 region has 15 residues. Germline values: CDR1 MNHNS, CDR2 SASEGT. J gave up 8 bases and V 2 bases, and 6 bases lay outside the gene matches. CDR3 in amino acids: CASSEMGDSYSPLHF. CDR3 DNA sequence: TGTGCCAGCAGTGAAATGGGGGACAGTTATTCACCCCTCCACTTT.

The genes are TRBV7-9 and TRBJ2-2; possible D gene TRBD1, 5 bases. V lost 0 bases, J lost 6 bases, and 11 bases lay in between. The CDR3 is 15 amino acids. The germline V gene has CDR1 SEHNR and CDR2 FQNEAQ (reference sequence). The CDR3 loop reads CASSLAPGFAGELFF. The CDR3 nucleotides read TGTGCCAGCAGCTTAGCCCCAGGGTTCGCCGGGGAGCTGTTTTTT. The variable domain in full, completed from reference TRBV7-9 and TRBJ2-2, reads DTGVSQNPRHKITKRGQNVTFRCDPISEHNRLYWYRQTLGQGPEFLTYFQNEAQLEKSRLLSDRFSAERPKGSFSTLEIQRTEQGDSAMYLCASSLAPGFAGELFFGEGSRLTVL.

The rearrangement uses TRBV19 and TRBJ2-3; TRBD2 agrees at 7 bases. The V and J ends lost 5 bases and 3 bases, in that order; junction bases with no gene match: 8. CDR1 is LNHDA and CDR2 is SQIVND in the germline V gene (reference sequence). The CDR3 length is 15 residues. This CDR3 is CASSPGRVYTDTQYF. The CDR3 DNA sequence: TGTGCCAGTAGTCCAGGGAGGGTTTATACAGATACGCAGTATTTT. The variable domain in full, completed from reference TRBV19 and TRBJ2-3, reads DGGITQSPKYLFRKEGQNVTLSCEQNLNHDAMYWYRQDPGQGLRLIYYSQIVNDFQKGDIAEGYSVSREKKESFPLTVTSAQKNPTAFYLCASSPGRVYTDTQYFGPGTRLTVL.

This chain joins TRBV28 and TRBJ1-5; D is unresolved. Germline V gene lookup returns CDR1 MDHEN and CDR2 SYDVKM. Trimming left V 8 bases short and J 4 bases short, with 6 bases between. The CDR3 contains 11 residues. In DNA form, the CDR3 reads TGTGCCAGCGGCCAAAATCAGCCCCAGCATTTT. Translation: CASGQNQPQHF.

The chain uses TRBV7-2 and TRBJ1-2, with D uncertain. The V gene lost 5 bases and the J gene lost 8 bases, with 12 bases spanning the gap. This CDR3 has 12 amino acids. Germline V gene sequence: CDR1 SGHTA, CDR2 FQGNSA. CDR3 bases: TGTGCCAGCAGCCCCCCCGGTATGGGCTACACCTTC. As protein: CASSPPGMGYTF.

The chain recombines TRBV4-3 with TRBJ2-1; 10 bases map to TRBD2. The length of the CDR3 is 20 residues. J was trimmed by 4 bases and V by 0 bases; bases with no gene match: 15. The V gene's germline CDR1 is LGHNA and CDR2 YSLEER. In DNA, the CDR3 is TGCGCCAGCAGCCAAGATTACCTCGGGACTAGCGTTTTTTCTTACAATGAGCAGTTCTTC. This encodes CASSQDYLGTSVFSYNEQFF.

A single count supports this clone. V and J are TRBV27 and TRBJ2-3; D remains unclear. Trimming removed 1 base from V and 0 bases from J, with 14 bases in between. The CDR3 sequence is 17 residues long. Germline CDR1 is MNHEY and CDR2 is SMNVEV (reference sequence). CDR3 nucleotides: TGTGCCAGCAGTTTATATCCCCAGGCCAGCAGCACAGATACGCAGTATTTT. Residues: CASSLYPQASSTDTQYF.

This clone showed up just once. CDR3 DNA sequence: TGTGCCAGCAGCTCGACTCTCCAGGGGGACGGCGGCTACACCTTC. Translated, it gives CASSSTLQGDGGYTF. The chain combines TRBV5-6 with TRBJ1-2; 7 positions agree with TRBD1. Trimming took 3 bases from V and 8 from J; bases not matched to a gene: 13. CDR3 size: 15 residues. Germline CDR1 and CDR2: SGHDT and YYEEEE.

CDR3 in amino acids: CASTQMTGGYEQYV. The CDR3 DNA sequence: TGTGCCAGCACCCAGATGACAGGGGGCTACGAGCAGTACGTC. V gene TRBV6-5 combines with J gene TRBJ2-7, with 9 bases matching TRBD1. After removal of 7 bases from V and 3 bases from J, the junction contained 7 bases not matched to a gene. This CDR3 region has 14 residues. Germline V gives CDR1 MNHEY, CDR2 SVGAGI.

The rearrangement links TRBV7-3 to TRBJ2-2, with no clear D. Trimming took off 3 bases at V and 1 base at J, with 6 bases between the two ends. The CDR3 contains 14 residues. CDR1 and CDR2 from the germline V gene are SGHTA and FQGTGA. This CDR3 reads CASSLSRNTGELFF. DNA for the CDR3: TGTGCCAGCAGCTTGTCCAGGAACACCGGGGAGCTGTTTTTT.

The V and J genes are TRBV5-1 and TRBJ2-3; TRBD2 matches 8 bases. The germline V gene encodes CDR1 SGHRS and CDR2 YFSETQ. With V trimmed by 4 bases and J by 1 base, 5 bases remained unmatched. The CDR3 extends over 15 amino acids. As DNA, the CDR3 is TGCGCCAGCAGCCCGGGACTAGTCGGCACAGATACGCAGTATTTT. Translated, it gives CASSPGLVGTDTQYF.

This clone was found once. V is TRBV5-4 and J is TRBJ2-1, with 10 bases fitting TRBD1. Germline values: CDR1 SGHNT, CDR2 YYREEE (reference sequence). Trimming at V came to 3 bases and at J to 1 base, leaving 7 bases not matched to a gene. The CDR3 extends over 17 amino acids. The CDR3 sequence: CASSSYRTGGSYNEQFF. CDR3 nucleotide sequence: TGTGCCAGCAGCTCGTATCGGACAGGGGGTTCCTACAATGAGCAGTTCTTC.

The chain carries TRBV28 and TRBJ1-1, with 7 bases matching TRBD1. This CDR3 comprises 14 residues. Germline values: CDR1 MDHEN, CDR2 SYDVKM. After removal of 6 bases from V and 6 bases from J, the junction contained 10 bases not matched to a gene. The CDR3 nucleotides are TGTGCCAGCAGCGTAGACAGGGTGAAGGCTGAAGCTTTCTTT. Translation gives CASSVDRVKAEAFF. Looking up the rest from reference TRBV28 and TRBJ1-1 gives the full variable domain: DVKVTQSSRYLVKRTGEKVFLECVQDMDHENMFWYRQDPGLGLRLIYFSYDVKMKEKGDIPEGYSVSREKKERFSLILESASTNQTSMYLCASSVDRVKAEAFFGQGTRLTVV.